The T cell receptor beta chain under discussion was sequenced for a study of T cell repertoires in cytomegalovirus infection (dated by TCRdb to the late 2010s). Background on the whole study: Because public TCR beta signatures pointed to carriage of CMV infection together with the matching HLA type, the HLA type of each donor mattered for the analysis.

As to this clonotype: Its binding antigen is unknown. No per-base quality is available; no much larger clone lies one base away.

The sequencing machine was an Illumina HiSeq 1500. The public sequencing data were trimmed at Q25 with fastp and processed into clonotypes with MiXCR by TCRdb, which kept only in-frame beta chains. Each entry is one CDR3 protein sequence, shown with its most common DNA and genes. Counted in this sample were 600,000 to 800,000 distinct CDR3 sequences; approximately 24% of them appeared once. 8% of the sample is in the top ten clones. Per the germline V gene (reference sequence), DFQATT is the CDR1 and SNEGSKA is the CDR2. Here V drops 5 bases and J drops 4 bases, and the junction holds 8 bases not matched to any gene. Inclusive of the bounding cysteine and phenylalanine, the CDR3 is 14 residues long. Just the 42-base CDR3 DNA is kept, in frame starting at base 1. On the study overall, not on this receptor specifically: The ex vivo response was dominated by HLA-C-restricted CMV-specific TCR beta clonotypes, which also provided the single most frequent clonotype in two of eight donors. Cumulative frequency of public TCR beta family members discriminated carriers of CMV infection plus the relevant HLA type in this cohort and an independent roughly 350-donor cohort.

The specimen was CD8+ T cells from PBMCs. The chain links TRBV20-1 with TRBJ2-1, and TRBD1 aligns with 7 junction nucleotides. The origin of this receptor is a human donor in good health (CMV status not recorded). Some clones in this sample may be carry-over from other donors' samples. The nucleotide sequence is given as TGCAGTGCTCCCCTCCGGGACAGATACAATGAGCAGTTCTTC. It codes for CSAPLRDRYNEQFF.